This paragraph covers one TCR beta chain sequence. Its antigen remains unidentified. The data belong to a study of cytomegalovirus exposure and HLA in healthy donors. The PCR employed 60 Vbeta primers together with 13 Jbeta primers. This table comes from immunoSEQ multiplex PCR, and its TCRdb copy is limited to in-frame clones, with some not included. This table holds under 150,000 clones, about 80% found once. Findings of the study overall: Among the most significant clusters, several appeared linked to common viral pathogens in a later analysis. Using a false discovery rate of 0.05, a later analysis showed that 15,000 to 20,000 TCR beta sequences were associated with HLA alleles. The study designated 150 or so TCR beta chains cytomegalovirus-associated. In a later analysis, the majority of CMV-associated beta chains seemingly showed HLA restriction.

The sequencing sample was made of PBMCs. The source is a human donor in good health.

CDR3 sequence: CASRPRTGSNSPQHF. CDR3 bases: TGTGCCAGCAGACCACGGACAGGTTCAAATTCGCCCCAGCATTTT. V is TRBV6-5 and J is TRBJ1-5; 7 positions match TRBD1. J was trimmed by 9 bases and V by 6 bases; bases with no gene match: 14. Germline V gene lookup returns CDR1 MNHEY and CDR2 SVGAGI. This CDR3 has 15 amino acids.